Below, 17 T cell receptor beta chains from the same sample are listed, as sequenced in a study of cytomegalovirus exposure and HLA in healthy donors. The study ran its PCR with 60 Vbeta and 13 Jbeta primers. Sequencing was performed with immunoSEQ multiplex PCR; in TCRdb, only in-frame clones are kept and a portion is missing. Of 150,000 to 200,000 clones in the sample, 68% were seen once. The sequencing sample was made of PBMCs. All receptors derive from a woman aged 40 to 50 in good health and CMV-seropositive.

This chain links TRBV4-3 with TRBJ1-2, with 8 nucleotides matching TRBD1. The CDR3 sequence is 15 residues long. J gave up 8 bases and V 5 bases, and 13 bases lay outside the gene matches. Germline CDR1 reads LGHNA; CDR2 reads YSLEER. CDR3 protein: CASSARTGMFEGYTF. The CDR3 region has the DNA TGCGCCAGCAGCGCCCGGACAGGGATGTTCGAGGGCTACACCTTC.

V usage is TRBV1 and J usage is TRBJ1-2. TRBV1 is a recognized pseudogene. This CDR3 region has 15 residues. CDR3 amino acids: CTSSATGLLNYGYTF. The CDR3 region has the DNA TGCACCAGCAGTGCCACGGGACTCCTCAACTATGGCTACACCTTC.

V usage is TRBV28 and J usage is TRBJ2-2; no clear D. The germline gives CDR1 MDHEN, CDR2 SYDVKM. V was shortened by 3 bases and J by 4 bases, with 3 bases between the two germline ends. The length of the CDR3 is 12 residues. The CDR3 DNA sequence: TGTGCCAGCAGTTTTAGCACCGGGGAGCTGTTTTTT. Encoded protein: CASSFSTGELFF. Full variable domain (outside the CDR3, taken from reference TRBV28 and TRBJ2-2): DVKVTQSSRYLVKRTGEKVFLECVQDMDHENMFWYRQDPGLGLRLIYFSYDVKMKEKGDIPEGYSVSREKKERFSLILESASTNQTSMYLCASSFSTGELFFGEGSRLTVL.

The V and J genes are TRBV6-5 and TRBJ1-1; D is undetermined. Germline V gene data show CDR1 as MNHEY and CDR2 as SVGAGI. Trimming stripped 7 bases from V and 2 bases from J, with 11 bases between. This CDR3 region has 13 residues. Here the CDR3 DNA reads TGTGCCAGCACATCCAGATTAAACACTGAAGCTTTCTTT. Protein: CASTSRLNTEAFF.

The chain has TRBV14 and TRBJ2-2, with TRBD2 as a possible D gene (6 bases). CDR1 is SGHDN, CDR2 FVKESK, per germline. The CDR3 extends over 16 amino acids. Between the trimmed V and J ends, which lost 5 bases and 3 bases, there was a span of 16 bases. CDR3 region: CASSYSPGLYTGELFF. As DNA, the CDR3 is TGTGCCAGCAGCTACTCCCCGGGACTCTACACCGGGGAGCTGTTTTTT.

This sequence joins TRBV7-8 and TRBJ2-2; 11 positions match TRBD1. This CDR3 region has 16 residues. Trimming removed 2 bases from V and 5 bases from J; junction bases left unmatched: 4. Germline loops: CDR1 SGHVS, CDR2 FQNEAQ. CDR3 DNA: TGTGCCAGCAGCTTAAAGGGACAGGGGGGTACCGGGGAGCTGTTTTTT. This translates into CASSLKGQGGTGELFF.

J is TRBJ1-1 and V is TRBV28; D perhaps matches TRBD1 (6 bases). V dropped 11 bases and J dropped 4 bases, with 23 bases sitting between them. This CDR3 is built from 15 residues. CDR1 and CDR2 (germline): MDHEN, SYDVKM. The CDR3 bases are TGTGCCGGCCAGGGGAGGGAGAAAGGCGGCACTGAAGCTTTCTTT. Amino acid sequence: CAGQGREKGGTEAFF.

This chain links TRBV7-3 with TRBJ2-5, with a tentative D call TRBD2 (5 bases). Germline V CDR1 and CDR2: SGHTA, FQGTGA. This CDR3 region has 15 residues. Trimming removed 1 base at V and 1 base at J, with 10 bases between. The CDR3 bases are TGTGCCAGCAGCTTAATTCCGGACTTCCAAGAGACCCAGTACTTC. Translated: CASSLIPDFQETQYF.

V is TRBV7-8 and J is TRBJ2-2; D is unclear. CDR1 and CDR2 from the germline V gene are SGHVS and FQNEAQ. Trimming cost V 2 bases and J 2 bases, with 3 bases left between them. This CDR3 comprises 13 residues. In DNA form, the CDR3 reads TGTGCCAGCAGCTTATTAAACACCGGGGAGCTGTTTTTT. It encodes CASSLLNTGELFF. Drawing the rest from reference TRBV7-8 and TRBJ2-2, the complete variable domain is GAGVSQSPRYKVAKRGQDVALRCDPISGHVSLFWYQQALGQGPEFLTYFQNEAQLDKSGLPSDRFFAERPEGSVSTLKIQRTQQEDSAVYLCASSLLNTGELFFGEGSRLTVL.

This clone was seen a few times. The chain recombines TRBV7-9 with TRBJ2-5, with 8 positions matching TRBD1. The DNA end lines up better with TRBJ2-7; the J call may be wrong. The CDR3 has 16 residues. From germline, CDR1 is SEHNR and CDR2 FQNEAQ (reference sequence). The CDR3 loop reads CASSHRSEQGGGEQYF. CDR3 in DNA: TGTGCCAGCAGCCACCGGTCTGAACAGGGGGGCGGCGAGCAGTACTTC.

V gene TRBV28 combines with J gene TRBJ1-3, with 8 bases lining up with TRBD1. V shed 6 bases, J shed 2 bases, and the junction held 6 bases outside the gene matches. This CDR3 has 15 residues. Germline V gives CDR1 MDHEN, CDR2 SYDVKM. The CDR3 sequence: CASSPTGVAGNTIYF. As DNA, the CDR3 is TGTGCCAGCAGCCCGACAGGGGTGGCTGGAAACACCATATATTTT.

This CDR3 reads CASGTASYNEQFF. The CDR3 DNA sequence: TGTGCCAGCGGGACAGCTTCCTACAATGAGCAGTTCTTC. The rearrangement links TRBV6-5 to TRBJ2-1; 7 bases map to TRBD1. Germline CDR1 reads MNHEY; CDR2 reads SVGAGI. The V gene end was trimmed by 8 bases and the J gene end by 1 base; junction bases not matched to a gene: 2. This CDR3 has 13 residues.

This clone was counted a few times. This chain links TRBV4-1 with TRBJ2-1, with D possibly TRBD2 on 5 matching bases. Trimming took 0 bases from V and 6 from J, leaving 9 bases between them. The CDR3 is made up of 14 amino acids. Germline-derived CDR1 and CDR2 are MGHRA and YSYEKL. CDR3 sequence: CASSQDERVNEQFF. The CDR3, as DNA: TGCGCCAGCAGCCAAGATGAGAGGGTCAATGAGCAGTTCTTC.

J is TRBJ1-1 and V is TRBV11-1, with 12 bases that match TRBD1. Trimming removed 3 bases from V and 4 bases from J; junction bases left unmatched: 9. The CDR3 sequence is 17 residues long. Germline CDR1 and CDR2: SGHAT and FQDESV (reference sequence). CDR3 protein: CASSFGRGTGGATEAFF. The CDR3 coding sequence is TGTGCCAGCAGCTTCGGCAGAGGGACAGGGGGCGCCACTGAAGCTTTCTTT.

This chain joins TRBV19 and TRBJ2-7, with 7 nucleotides matching TRBD1. In germline, CDR1 is LNHDA, CDR2 SQIVND (reference sequence). CDR3 length: 13 residues. The V segment lost 5 bases and the J segment 6 bases; nucleotides outside the gene matches: 7. CDR3 nucleotide sequence: TGTGCCAGTAGTCGGGACAGTCTGGGCGAGCAGTACTTC. As protein: CASSRDSLGEQYF.

In its sample, this clone was seen once. The chain has TRBV7-2 and TRBJ2-7; 12 positions match TRBD2. The junction had 10 bases not matched to a gene; V was cut back by 4 bases and J by 6 bases. CDR1 is SGHTA, CDR2 FQGNSA, per germline. The CDR3 runs to 16 residues. The CDR3 sequence: CASSYGLAGMSGEQYF. The DNA of the CDR3 is TGTGCCAGCAGCTACGGACTAGCGGGGATGTCGGGCGAGCAGTACTTC.

This clone has more than one count but fewer than ten. This rearrangement joins TRBV29-1 to TRBJ2-3; 9 bases fit TRBD2. This CDR3 contains 15 residues. V lost 5 bases and J lost 1; bases outside the gene matches: 7. The germline gives CDR1 SQVTM, CDR2 ANQGSEA. This CDR3 is CSVPASGTRTDTQYF. DNA for the CDR3: TGCAGCGTTCCCGCTAGCGGGACCCGCACAGATACGCAGTATTTT.